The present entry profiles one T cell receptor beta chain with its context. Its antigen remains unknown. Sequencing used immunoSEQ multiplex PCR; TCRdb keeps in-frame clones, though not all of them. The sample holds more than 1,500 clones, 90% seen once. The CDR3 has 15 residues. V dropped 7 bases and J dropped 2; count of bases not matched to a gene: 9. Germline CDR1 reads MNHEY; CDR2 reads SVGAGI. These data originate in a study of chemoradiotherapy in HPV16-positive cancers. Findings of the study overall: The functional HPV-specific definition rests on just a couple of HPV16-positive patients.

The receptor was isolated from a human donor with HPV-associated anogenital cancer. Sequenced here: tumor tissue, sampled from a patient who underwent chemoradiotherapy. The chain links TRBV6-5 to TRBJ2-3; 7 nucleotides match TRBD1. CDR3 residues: CASTNNGQVTDTQYF. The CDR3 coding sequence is TGTGCCAGCACCAACAACGGACAGGTCACAGATACGCAGTATTTT.